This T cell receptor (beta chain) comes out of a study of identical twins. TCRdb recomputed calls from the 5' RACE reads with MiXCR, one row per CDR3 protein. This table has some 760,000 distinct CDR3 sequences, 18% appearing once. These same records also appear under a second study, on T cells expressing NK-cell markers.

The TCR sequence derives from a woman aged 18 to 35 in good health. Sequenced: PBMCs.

The CDR3 DNA follows: TGTGCTAGTGGTTTGGGATACTTTACAGGAGATACGCAGTATTTT. Protein product: CASGLGYFTGDTQYF. The chain employs TRBV12-5 and TRBJ2-3; maybe TRBD1 (5 bases). The V and J ends lost 1 base and 5 bases respectively, with 13 bases between them. Germline V gene sequence: CDR1 LGHNT, CDR2 FRNRAP. The CDR3 contains 15 residues.